The source of this T cell receptor (beta chain) is a study of blood T cells in healthy people across ages. General study results and limits: Comparison with aged donors showed that long-lived donors had more naive CD4+ cells and higher diversity.

Note on this clonotype: Its antigen is as yet unknown.

Together with a sample-barcoded 5' primer, a J-beta primer mix was included in a second PCR lasting about 6 to 11 cycles. TCRdb ran MiXCR on the 5' RACE reads and lists one entry per CDR3 protein. The table lists roughly 2 million distinct CDR3 sequences, 40% to 55% of them singletons. Each sample yielded at least 6 micrograms of PBMC total RNA. The TCR sequence derives from a middle-aged woman in good health. Sequencing was performed on blood.

In DNA, the CDR3 is TGTGCCAGCAGCTTATCGCCGATCGGGACGGCAAGAACCCAGTACTTC. As protein: CASSLSPIGTARTQYF. The chain couples TRBV7-2 to TRBJ2-4; D may be TRBD1 or TRBD2 (5 bases each). CDR1 SGHTA and CDR2 FQGNSA come from the germline V gene. V gave up 2 bases and J gave up 13 bases, with 24 bases separating them. The CDR3 is 16 amino acids.